The 17 T cell receptor beta chains below come from one sample, sequenced in a study of beta chain features in type 1 diabetes. General study findings and limits: TCRB CDR3s were moderately but significantly shorter in Type 1 diabetes patients in all four CD4+ subsets.

The authors reverse transcribed all of the isolated RNA, so sequencing captured expressed TCRB transcripts. Sequencing used immunoSEQ multiplex PCR; TCRdb keeps in-frame clones, though not all of them. Found here are about 390,000 clones, around 10% of them singletons; the top ten hold around 0.66%. The antigens for these receptors are not known. Input material: central memory CD4+ T cells from blood. These receptors came from a man under 40 with type 1 diabetes.

The chain carries TRBV28 and TRBJ1-1; D uncertain. The ends were cut back, 3 bases at V and 2 bases at J, with 10 bases in the middle. CDR1 MDHEN and CDR2 SYDVKM come from the germline V gene. The CDR3 covers 14 residues. The CDR3 sequence: CASSLGGGNTEAFF. The DNA of the CDR3 is TGTGCCAGCAGTTTGGGCGGAGGAAACACTGAAGCTTTCTTT.

This clone was seen only a few times. The rearrangement joins TRBV25-1 to TRBJ2-1, with D hard to call. Trimming pared 2 bases from V and 7 bases from J, leaving 3 bases between. In germline, CDR1 is MGHDK, CDR2 SYGVNS. The CDR3 covers 11 residues. CDR3: CASSEANEQFF. The CDR3 DNA sequence: TGTGCCAGCAGTGAAGCTAATGAGCAGTTCTTC. The full variable domain, its missing parts supplied by reference TRBV25-1 and TRBJ2-1, is EADIYQTPRYLVIGTGKKITLECSQTMGHDKMYWYQQDPGMELHLIHYSYGVNSTEKGDLSSESTVSRIRTEHFPLTLESARPSHTSQYLCASSEANEQFFGPGTRLTVL.

The sample holds many counts of this clone. The CDR3 bases are TGTGCCAGCAGCCCCTTAGCGGGATTGCAGTACTTC. Its translation is CASSPLAGLQYF. This sequence joins TRBV14 and TRBJ2-7, with 8 bases that match TRBD2. The CDR3 loop spans 12 amino acids. Germline loops: CDR1 SGHDN, CDR2 FVKESK. Trimming cost V 4 bases and J 9 bases; bases outside gene matches: 5.

The table lists this clone with a few counts. The chain carries TRBV29-1 and TRBJ2-7, with D possibly TRBD2 on 6 matching bases. The ends were cut back, 0 bases at V and 4 bases at J, with 16 bases in the middle. This CDR3 is built from 15 residues. CDR1 is SQVTM and CDR2 is ANQGSEA in the germline V gene. The CDR3 here is CSVEDLRRGAYEQYF. The CDR3 nucleotides read TGCAGCGTTGAAGATCTTCGGCGGGGAGCTTACGAGCAGTACTTC.

CDR3 bases: TGCGCCAGCAGCCAAAAGGACATAGATTACGAAAACATTCAGTACTTC. This gives the protein CASSQKDIDYENIQYF. V is TRBV4-3 and J is TRBJ2-4; tentatively, D is TRBD1 (5 bases). This CDR3 spans 16 amino acids. Germline CDR1 LGHNA, CDR2 YSLEER. V lost 2 bases and J lost 5, with 16 bases in between.

The table lists this clone with a few counts. This rearrangement joins TRBV6-5 to TRBJ2-1, with 7 bases identical to TRBD2. Losses at the gene ends were 5 bases for V and 10 bases for J; bases not matched to a gene: 8. The CDR3 loop spans 13 amino acids. Germline CDR1 is MNHEY and CDR2 is SVGAGI. The CDR3 DNA reads as TGTGCCAGCAGTCCTACACTAGCGAAAGAGCAGTTCTTC. Translating gives CASSPTLAKEQFF.

The V gene is TRBV25-1, the J gene TRBJ1-1; D is undetermined. Germline CDR1 is MGHDK and CDR2 is SYGVNS. The CDR3 length is 12 residues. The V end was cut by 8 bases, the J end by 1 base, with 8 bases between. This CDR3 reads CASLTANTEAFF. The CDR3 DNA follows: TGTGCCAGCCTAACCGCGAACACTGAAGCTTTCTTT.

This rearrangement joins TRBV7-2 to TRBJ1-2, with D unclear. V dropped 4 bases and J dropped 5 bases, with 11 bases sitting between them. This CDR3 is built from 13 residues. CDR1 and CDR2 (germline): SGHTA, FQGNSA. CDR3 sequence reads: CASSSGLGYGYTF. In nucleotides, the CDR3 is TGTGCCAGCAGCTCGGGCCTGGGTTATGGCTACACCTTC.

At least ten counts were recorded for this clone. V is TRBV2 and J is TRBJ2-7; 9 positions agree with TRBD1. V lost 5 bases and J lost 4; bases outside the gene matches: 3. This CDR3 contains 13 residues. Per the germline V gene, CDR1 is SNHLY and CDR2 is FYNNEI. CDR3 in DNA: TGTGCCAGCAGTACCGGGACAGGGTACGAGCAGTACTTC. It is translated as CASSTGTGYEQYF.

The V call is TRBV30, the J call TRBJ2-5, with D possibly TRBD1 on 6 matching bases. Trimming removed 4 bases at V and 1 base at J, with 10 bases between. There are 13 residues in the CDR3. Germline assignment: CDR1 GTSNPN and CDR2 SVGIG (reference sequence). The CDR3 region is CAWNLQGQETQYF. CDR3 DNA sequence: TGTGCCTGGAACCTACAGGGCCAAGAGACCCAGTACTTC. The full variable domain, in which reference TRBV30 and TRBJ2-5 provide the parts outside the CDR3, is SQTIHQWPATLVQPVGSPLSLECTVEGTSNPNLYWYRQAAGRGLQLLFYSVGIGQISSEVPQNLSASRPQDRQFILSSKKLLLSDSGFYLCAWNLQGQETQYFGPGTRLLVL.

The chain is built from TRBV6-6 and TRBJ2-7; no definite D call. Germline V gene sequence: CDR1 MNHNY, CDR2 SVGAGI (reference sequence). Trimming cost V 6 bases and J 5 bases, with 8 bases left between them. The length of the CDR3 is 11 residues. As DNA, the CDR3 is TGTGCCAGCAGGGGGTACGACGAGCAGTACTTC. Residues: CASRGYDEQYF.

This clone was observed a few times. The J gene is TRBJ2-3, the V gene TRBV5-1; a weak D match, TRBD1 (5 bases). The CDR3 runs 14 residues. CDR1 and CDR2 (germline): SGHRS, YFSETQ. V was shortened by 4 bases and J by 3 bases, with 12 bases between the two germline ends. DNA of the CDR3: TGCGCCAGCAGCCTCACCGCAGGGACAGATACGCAGTATTTT. This translates into CASSLTAGTDTQYF.

The chain carries TRBV30 and TRBJ1-1; D is unclear. Germline values: CDR1 GTSNPN, CDR2 SVGIG (reference sequence). The germline V and J ends were trimmed by 1 base and 7 bases, with 16 bases remaining between them. This CDR3 is built from 14 residues. In nucleotides, the CDR3 is TGTGCCTGGAGTGGGGGTGGGGAACTCGGTGAAGCTTTCTTT. Translating it yields CAWSGGGELGEAFF.

In its sample, this clone was seen a few times. The gene calls are TRBV7-3 and TRBJ1-3; possible D gene TRBD1, 5 bases. Germline V CDR1 and CDR2: SGHTA, FQGTGA. The CDR3 runs to 16 residues. Trimming removed 2 bases from V and 1 base from J, with 12 bases in between. The chain's CDR3 is CASSLARQLSGNTIYF. CDR3 coding DNA: TGTGCCAGCAGCTTAGCGAGACAGCTTTCTGGAAACACCATATATTTT.

The chain is built from TRBV4-1 and TRBJ2-1; a weak D match, TRBD1 (6 bases). Germline V gives CDR1 MGHRA, CDR2 YSYEKL. The V end lost 6 bases, the J end lost 3 bases, and 15 bases lay between the germline ends. The CDR3 sequence is 15 residues long. CDR3 nucleotide sequence: TGCGCCAGCAGGTTTTTGAGGGACAACTACAATGAGCAGTTCTTC. Translated: CASRFLRDNYNEQFF.

This clone was observed a few times. This sequence joins TRBV28 and TRBJ2-7, with D possibly TRBD2 on 5 matching bases. This CDR3 has 14 amino acids. Germline V gene lookup returns CDR1 MDHEN and CDR2 SYDVKM. Trimming took off 4 bases at V and 4 bases at J, with 14 bases between the two ends. The CDR3 protein is CASSWASGIYEQYF. The CDR3, as DNA: TGTGCCAGCAGTTGGGCTTCGGGGATATACGAGCAGTACTTC.

The chain couples TRBV29-1 to TRBJ1-1; no clear D gene. This CDR3 is 11 amino acids long. Germline V gives CDR1 SQVTM, CDR2 ANQGSEA. Trimming shortened V by 7 bases and J by 6 bases, and 12 bases separated the two germline ends. The CDR3 DNA follows: TGCAGCGCCCAGGTGCAGGCTGAAGCTTTCTTT. This codes for CSAQVQAEAFF.